This T cell receptor (beta chain) was sequenced for a study of blood T cell repertoires in COVID-19 (TCRdb year 2020). Background for the entire study: Collaborator samples came from the United States, Italy and Spain and covered acute and convalescent phases of COVID-19. The material from the prospective study consisted of cDNA or gDNA derived from T cells, B-cell-depleted T cells, or PBMCs. Deeply sampled blood TCRbeta repertoires from subjects exposed to, actively infected with, or recovered from COVID-19 were included in the dataset. The repertoires were released in a freely available public database meant as a resource for research on the immune response to SARS-CoV-2. The samples were drawn from two sources: the first 160 participants of the ongoing ImmuneRACE study, and over 950 subjects contributed by 6 global collaborators. Sample metadata almost always included a de-identified subject ID, COVID-19 status, age in years and sex. Where available, HLA class I and class II types were taken from metadata supplied by the sample provider and were not determined by assay-based typing. Paper-wide results and their limitations: Clinical and demographic metadata were provided uncurated, with the amount varying by source and participant.

V loses 7 bases of germline sequence and J loses 6 bases, and the interval between the two ends is 16 bases. CDR1 and CDR2 were assigned from the germline V gene as SNHLY and FYNNEI. The CDR3 holds 14 amino acids from the cysteine to the phenylalanine. Solely the CDR3 DNA is kept, with 42 bases framed from the first base. Participants in the prospective study were enrolled through a virtual design, were aged about 18 to 100 years, and lived in fewer than 30 United States geographic areas. In the prospective study, cohorts were assigned on the basis of participant-reported clinical history obtained from a screening survey and a study questionnaire. In the prospective study, mobile phlebotomists collected whole blood, serum and a nasopharyngeal or oropharyngeal swab from each participant. Prospective study participants could optionally give additional blood draws and questionnaires over a roughly two-month period. Before DNA extraction, blood samples from the prospective study were shipped at room temperature or frozen.

This clone was counted only a few times. Its antigen is still unknown. Base qualities are not at hand, and no much larger clone is one base apart. TCRbeta CDR3 regions were amplified from genomic DNA using the immunoSEQ Assay, a bias-controlled multiplex PCR. As for the original processing: Nucleated cell counts per sample were estimated from amplification of reference gene primers within the assay. To quantify the absolute abundance of each unique TCRbeta CDR3 rearrangement, sequence reads were collapsed and filtered. Productive Simpson clonality was computed per sample as the square root of Simpson's diversity index over productive rearrangements. The immuneACCESS repertoire file appears here via TCRdb, limited to in-frame rearrangements. These files lack a portion of the clones; in checked studies, under half of the deficit traces to unresolved V genes, and the cause of the others is not known. V, J and clone size are taken as reported in that table, and D and trimming were inferred from the DNA itself. The sample table lists about 170,000 clones, approximately 84% of them with a count of one. The ten largest clonotypes hold roughly 1.2% of the sample.

The sequence joins TRBV2 to TRBJ1-5; the D segment could be TRBD1, given 5 matching bases. The sequenced material came from PBMCs or T cells enriched from blood (not recorded which). This TCR was recovered from a human donor with acute COVID-19. The donor label of this sample is uncertain. The CDR3: CASNSQGQGQPQHF. The DNA sequence is as follows: TGTGCCAGCAATAGCCAGGGTCAGGGTCAGCCCCAGCATTTT.